Detailed here is one TCR beta chain. The record originates from a study of blood T cell repertoires in COVID-19. Study context: The samples span acute and convalescent COVID-19 from the United States, Italy and Spain. The analysed material was cDNA or gDNA that came from T cells, B-cell-depleted T cells, or PBMCs.

A Seattle source enrolled patients during active infection and followed them longitudinally. With 2 bases clipped from V and 2 bases from J, the junction kept 4 bases outside the gene matches. The CDR3 has 16 residues. Germline CDR1 LNHDA, CDR2 SQIVND (reference sequence). Under the authors' procedure: From reference gene primer amplification, estimates of nucleated cell counts were derived. The data were produced by immunoSEQ multiplex PCR, yet TCRdb's version contains in-frame clones alone and is incomplete. V and J calls and clone size follow that table, whereas D and trimming were derived from the DNA. The data show roughly 350,000 clones, 87% seen once.

This clonotype originated in a woman in her fifties or sixties with COVID-19, enrolled during active disease. The V call is TRBV19, the J call TRBJ2-1; TRBD2 aligns across 9 bases. The specimen sequenced was peripheral blood. The CDR3 is CASSISAGGPYNEQFF. The CDR3 DNA sequence: TGTGCCAGTAGTATATCAGCGGGAGGACCCTACAATGAGCAGTTCTTC.